The subject of this entry is one T cell receptor beta chain. Its specificity is unknown. The source of the sample is a study of shared clonotypes between healthy human individuals. For the study at large: Aged 18 to 49, the donors were a couple of women and three men.

Deletions cut 6 bases from V and 0 bases from J, with 6 bases between. The germline V gene has CDR1 SEHNR and CDR2 FQNEAQ (reference sequence). The CDR3 totals 13 residues. Study-wide results and limits: Of the naive CD4 clonotypes, approximately 5% were shared across several donors.

The naive CD8 subset, CD45RO-negative cells positively selected for CCR7, excluded terminally differentiated effector memory CD45RA+ cells. The donors were all Caucasian adults (living in Nashville, Tennessee). TCRdb's copy holds only in-frame clones and misses some; the assay was immunoSEQ multiplex PCR. The sample includes 600,000 or so clones, about 95% of them seen just once. The gene calls are TRBV7-9 and TRBJ1-5; possibly TRBD1 for D (5 bases). The sequenced material came from naive CD8+ T cells sorted from blood. The receptor comes from a woman in her 30s in good health. CDR3 in DNA: TGTGCCAGCAGGGGGGATAGCAATCAGCCCCAGCATTTT. Amino acids: CASRGDSNQPQHF.